The clone carrying this T cell receptor beta chain was counted at least ten times. The CDR3 runs to 14 residues. V was pared by 2 bases and J by 0 bases, with 8 bases between. The germline CDR1 and CDR2 sequences are MDHEN and SYDVKM. This record belongs to a study of spatial heterogeneity in lung cancer. Study details: For the average unique TCR and UMI combination, more than 9.5 occurrences appeared in raw reads.

Time point here: sample taken at primary tumor resection. Sequencing covered unsorted whole RNA taken from tumor, nontumor lung or frozen PBMC. TCRdb reprocessed the 5' RACE reads via MiXCR and lists one record per CDR3 protein. The sample consists of tens of thousands of distinct CDR3 sequences, 5.2% of them appearing once. This chain connects TRBV28 to TRBJ2-7; possible D gene TRBD2, 6 bases. This receptor was obtained from a female donor with early-stage non-small cell lung cancer. The material sequenced was PBMCs, taken at surgery. In DNA form, the CDR3 reads TGTGCCAGCAGTTTAGGGGGGAGCTCCTACGAGCAGTACTTC. Protein: CASSLGGSSYEQYF.